Sequencing of this T cell receptor (beta chain) was carried out in a study of vaccination and CD4 T cells after COVID-19. Treatment indicated: roughly ten-day PBMC culture with coronavirus spike peptide pools or control peptides (ViraFEST assay). It was with around 9.6 IU/ml IL-2 and around 10 ug/ml peptide pools that 1.5 million to 2.5 million PBMCs per well were cultured. When roughly 9 days of culture had elapsed, CD4+ T cells were isolated by negative selection. V was cut by 5 bases and J by 2 bases, with 4 bases left in between. CDR1 is MNHEY and CDR2 is SMNVEV in the germline V gene (reference sequence). This CDR3 is 13 amino acids long. Sequenced with the Oncomine TCR Beta short-read assay was DNA taken from cultured CD4+ T cells. Genomic DNA was isolated from cultured CD4+ T cells. MiXCR, applied by TCRdb to the PCR reads, yields one record per CDR3 protein. Seen here are approximately 20,000 distinct CDR3 sequences, roughly half observed once, and the top ten hold 9% to 10%.

Study-level findings and limits: Going from 21 to 38, median SARS-CoV-2-reactive clonotypes did not rise significantly.

This clonotype appeared a single time. The antigen is undetermined. This chain connects TRBV27 to TRBJ2-6; D ambiguous. The sequenced material came from CD4+ T cells from blood, cultured in vitro. The clonotype comes from a human donor who had recovered from COVID-19. The CDR3 DNA sequence: TGTGCCAGCAGTATCCCTGGGGCCAACGTCCTGACTTTC. This gives the protein CASSIPGANVLTF.